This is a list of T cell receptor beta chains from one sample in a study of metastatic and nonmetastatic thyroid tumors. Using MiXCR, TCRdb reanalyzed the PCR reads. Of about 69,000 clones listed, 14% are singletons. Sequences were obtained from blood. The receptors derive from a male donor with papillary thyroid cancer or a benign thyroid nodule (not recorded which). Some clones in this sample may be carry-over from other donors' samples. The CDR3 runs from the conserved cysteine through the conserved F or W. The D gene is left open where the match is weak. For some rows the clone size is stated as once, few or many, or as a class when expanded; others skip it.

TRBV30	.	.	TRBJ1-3	CAWSGNSGNTMYF	TGCGCCTGGAGTGGGAACTCTGGAAACACCATGTATTTT
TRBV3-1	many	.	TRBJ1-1	CASSQDRGTEAFF	TGTGCCAGCAGCCAAGATAGGGGGACTGAAGCTTTCTTT
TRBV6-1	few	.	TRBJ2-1	CASSDLTGTLDNEQFF	TGTGCCAGCAGTGATCTAACCGGGACACTTGACAATGAGCAGTTCTTC
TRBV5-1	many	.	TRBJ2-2	CASSLESGRTGELFF	TGCGCCAGCAGCTTGGAATCAGGGCGAACCGGGGAGCTGTTTTTT
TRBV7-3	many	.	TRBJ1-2	CASSPNADGGYGYTF	TGTGCCAGCAGCCCTAACGCGGACGGGGGTTATGGCTACACCTTC
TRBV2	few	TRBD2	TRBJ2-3	CASSATSGGPDTQYF	TGTGCCAGCAGCGCTACTAGCGGGGGCCCAGATACGCAGTATTTT
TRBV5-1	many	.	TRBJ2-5	CASSLGRQETQYF	TGCGCCAGCAGCTTGGGGAGACAAGAGACCCAGTACTTC
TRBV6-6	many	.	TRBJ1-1	CASSYSPGQRNTEAFF	TGTGCCAGCAGTTACTCTCCGGGACAAAGGAACACTGAAGCTTTCTTT
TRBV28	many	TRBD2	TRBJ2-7	CASRRRAGDSYEQYF	TGTGCCAGCAGAAGGCGAGCGGGAGATTCCTACGAGCAGTACTTC
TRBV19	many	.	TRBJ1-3	CASSMGRGRGNTIYF	TGTGCCAGTAGTATGGGCAGGGGCCGTGGAAACACCATATATTTT
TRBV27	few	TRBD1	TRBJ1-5	CASSLMTGAQPQHF	TGTGCCAGCAGTTTAATGACAGGGGCACAGCCCCAGCATTTC
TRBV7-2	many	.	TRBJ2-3	CASSLEGASTDTQYF	TGTGCCAGCAGCTTAGAAGGTGCTAGCACAGATACGCAGTATTTT
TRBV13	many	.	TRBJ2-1	CASSLAGLWGRKYNEQFF	TGTGCCAGCAGCTTAGCGGGGTTGTGGGGGCGCAAATACAATGAGCAGTTCTTC
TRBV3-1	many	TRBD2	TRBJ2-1	CASSQGTSGQQFF	TGTGCCAGCAGCCAAGGAACTAGCGGGCAGCAGTTCTTC
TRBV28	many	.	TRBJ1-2	CASGVRVYGYTF	TGTGCCTCCGGAGTACGGGTCTATGGCTACACCTTC
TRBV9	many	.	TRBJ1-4	CASSADGFNEKLFF	TGTGCCAGCAGCGCGGACGGATTTAATGAAAAACTGTTTTTT
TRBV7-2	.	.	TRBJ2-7	CASSLGLYYEQYF	TGTGCCAGCAGCTTGGGACTTTACTACGAGCAGTACTTC
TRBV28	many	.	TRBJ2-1	CASRREYGADEQFF	TGTGCCAGCCGAAGGGAGTATGGTGCGGATGAGCAGTTCTTC
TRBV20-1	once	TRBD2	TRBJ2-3	CSAPLAGGRADTQYF	TGCAGTGCCCCCCTAGCGGGAGGGAGGGCAGATACGCAGTATTTT
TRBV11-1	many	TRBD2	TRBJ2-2	CASSITSGRATGELFF	TGTGCCAGCAGCATAACTAGCGGGAGGGCCACCGGGGAGCTGTTTTTT
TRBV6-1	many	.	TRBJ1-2	CASSDWGGAVYGYTF	TGTGCCAGCAGTGATTGGGGGGGCGCTGTCTATGGCTACACCTTC
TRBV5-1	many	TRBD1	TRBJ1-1	CASSLATGTVNTEAFF	TGCGCCAGCAGCTTGGCGACGGGGACAGTGAACACTGAAGCTTTCTTT
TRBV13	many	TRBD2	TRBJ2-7	CASSPGGLAVYEQYF	TGTGCCAGCAGCCCAGGGGGACTAGCGGTCTACGAGCAGTACTTC
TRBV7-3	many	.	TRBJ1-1	CASSAGGNTEAFF	TGTGCCAGCAGCGCCGGGGGGAACACTGAAGCTTTCTTT
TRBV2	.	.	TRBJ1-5	CASSEGGGIASCGNQPQHF	TGTGCCAGCAGTGAAGGTGGTGGAATCGCCTCATGTGGCAATCAGCCCCAGCATTTT
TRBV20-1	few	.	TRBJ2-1	CSASRAIF	TGCAGTGCTAGCAGGGCTATCTTC
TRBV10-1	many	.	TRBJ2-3	CASGERDTQYF	TGCGCCAGCGGCGAGCGGGATACGCAGTATTTT
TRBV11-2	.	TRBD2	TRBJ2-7	CASSLGKLAGRYEQYF	TGTGCCAGCAGCTTAGGTAAACTAGCGGGACGCTACGAGCAGTACTTC
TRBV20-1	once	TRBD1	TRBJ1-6	CSVPTGGGGSPLHF	TGCAGTGTCCCGACAGGGGGCGGGGGTTCACCCCTCCACTTT
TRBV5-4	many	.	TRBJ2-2	CASSSGVNTGELFF	TGTGCCAGCAGCTCCGGGGTGAACACCGGGGAGCTGTTTTTT
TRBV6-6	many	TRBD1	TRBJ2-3	CASSYSYFPGGLSTDTQYF	TGTGCCAGCAGTTACTCGTATTTCCCAGGGGGATTAAGCACAGATACGCAGTATTTT
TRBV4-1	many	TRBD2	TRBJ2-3	CASSQDRGTSIYTQYF	TGCGCCAGCAGCCAAGATCGTGGGACTAGCATCTATACGCAGTATTTT
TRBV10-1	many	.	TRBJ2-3	CASSYSTDTQYF	TGCGCCAGCAGTTACAGCACAGATACGCAGTATTTT
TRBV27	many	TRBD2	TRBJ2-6	CASRDGGSGANVLTF	TGTGCCAGCAGGGACGGGGGGTCCGGGGCCAACGTTCTGACTTTC
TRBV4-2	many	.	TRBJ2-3	CASSQDFASTDTQYF	TGTGCCAGCAGCCAAGACTTTGCTAGCACAGATACGCAGTATTTT
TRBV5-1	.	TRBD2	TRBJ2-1	CASSLGDGRAVNQFF	TGCGCCAGCAGCTTAGGTGACGGGAGGGCCGTTAATCAGTTCTTC
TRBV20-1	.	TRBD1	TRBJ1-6	CSARGTGPYNSPLHF	TGCAGTGCTAGAGGGACAGGGCCCTATAATTCACCCCTCCACTTT
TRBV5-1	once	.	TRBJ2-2	CASNWAASTNTGELFF	TGCGCCAGCAATTGGGCGGCCTCGACTAACACCGGGGAGCTGTTTTTT
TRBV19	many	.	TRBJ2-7	CASSLSVNRPYEQYF	TGTGCCAGTAGTTTAAGCGTGAACAGACCCTACGAGCAGTACTTC
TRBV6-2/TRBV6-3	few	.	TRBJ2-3	CASSRGGDTDTQYF	TGTGCCAGCAGTAGAGGGGGAGACACAGATACGCAGTATTTT
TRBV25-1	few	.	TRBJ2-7	CASSEAGYLSSYEQYF	TGTGCCAGCAGTGAGGCGGGGTACTTAAGCTCCTACGAGCAGTACTTC
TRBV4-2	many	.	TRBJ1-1	CASSQGQGLNTEAFF	TGTGCCAGCAGCCAAGGTCAGGGTCTGAACACTGAAGCTTTCTTT
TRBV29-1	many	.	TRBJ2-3	CSAGRDTDTQYF	TGCAGCGCGGGACGGGACACAGATACGCAGTATTTT
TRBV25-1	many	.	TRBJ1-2	CASSVRENYGYTF	TGTGCCAGCAGTGTTCGGGAGAACTATGGCTACACCTTC
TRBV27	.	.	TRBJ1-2	CASSLSSREGYGYTF	TGTGCCAGCAGTTTGTCCTCCAGGGAGGGCTATGGCTACACCTTC
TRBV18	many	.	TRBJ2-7	CASSPQRRGSYEQYF	TGTGCCAGCTCACCACAACGCCGAGGTTCCTACGAGCAGTACTTC
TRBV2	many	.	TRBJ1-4	CASSGLTTNEKLFF	TGTGCCAGCAGTGGACTCACAACTAATGAAAAACTGTTTTTT
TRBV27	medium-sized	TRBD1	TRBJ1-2	CASSLGQGASNYGYTF	TGTGCCAGCAGTTTAGGACAGGGGGCTTCTAACTATGGCTACACCTTC
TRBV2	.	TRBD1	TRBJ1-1	CASRLEQGAGITEAFF	TGTGCCAGCAGACTAGAACAGGGGGCTGGGATCACTGAAGCTTTCTTT